The 31 T cell receptor beta chains given below trace back to one sample, sequenced in a study of shared clonotypes between healthy human individuals. Profiling relied on immunoSEQ multiplex PCR, and the TCRdb table lists in-frame clones only, not all of them. The repertoire consists of some 240,000 clones, with 65% to 70% occurring once and the leading ten covering more than 9.5%. The source material was memory CD4+ T cells sorted from blood. The subset was: CD45RA-negative fraction. The source of these receptors is a man aged 30-40 years in good health.

A few counts support this clone. The genes are TRBV5-4 and TRBJ1-2, with TRBD1 matching over 10 bases. The CDR3 runs 15 residues. Germline V lookup: CDR1 SGHNT, CDR2 YYREEE (reference sequence). Trimming cost V 1 base and J 7 bases; bases outside gene matches: 7. The CDR3 DNA reads TGTGCCAGCAGCTTGTCGACAGGGGGCTCGAGTGGCTACACCTTC. Its translation is CASSLSTGGSSGYTF.

The chain joins TRBV6-1 to TRBJ2-1; 7 bases map to TRBD1. The CDR3 is 14 amino acids. After removal of 7 bases from V and 2 bases from J, the junction contained 5 bases not matched to a gene. Germline V gene lookup returns CDR1 MNHNS and CDR2 SASEGT. CDR3 nucleotide sequence: TGTGCCAGCAAACCGGGACAGACCTACAATGAGCAGTTCTTC. Its translation is CASKPGQTYNEQFF.

CDR3 protein: CASSYSSGPPNTEAFF. The CDR3 nucleotides are TGTGCCAGCAGTTACTCCTCCGGGCCTCCGAACACTGAAGCTTTCTTT. The chain uses TRBV6-6 and TRBJ1-1; the D is unclear. The germline V gene encodes CDR1 MNHNY and CDR2 SVGAGI (reference sequence). V lost 0 bases to trimming and J lost 1 base, with 12 bases between them. CDR3 size: 16 residues.

This chain links TRBV28 with TRBJ2-3; 9 nucleotides match TRBD2. V shed 6 bases, J shed 4 bases, and the junction held 11 bases outside the gene matches. There are 16 residues in the CDR3. Germline V gene sequence: CDR1 MDHEN, CDR2 SYDVKM. CDR3 DNA: TGTGCCAGCAGCCCTAGCGGGATTACTTTGCCAGATACGCAGTATTTT. It is translated as CASSPSGITLPDTQYF.

This chain joins TRBV9 and TRBJ2-1; tentatively, D is TRBD2 (6 bases). Germline V CDR1 and CDR2: SGDLS, YYNGEE. Deletions cut 0 bases from V and 7 bases from J, with 14 bases between. The CDR3 contains 15 residues. CDR3 DNA sequence: TGTGCCAGCAGCGTAGATAGGGGAGGTAGGAATGAGCAGTTCTTC. Its translation: CASSVDRGGRNEQFF.

The chain recombines TRBV5-1 with TRBJ2-3; the D gene is possibly TRBD1 (6 bases). The CDR3 has 14 amino acids. The germline CDR1 and CDR2 sequences are SGHRS and YFSETQ. V lost 4 bases and J lost 4, with 13 bases in between. CDR3 DNA sequence: TGCGCCAGCAGCCCCCAGGGGACGTCAGATACGCAGTATTTT. This translates into CASSPQGTSDTQYF.

This chain joins TRBV15 and TRBJ2-5; the match to TRBD2 covers 14 bases. Germline CDR1 reads LNHNV; CDR2 reads YYDKDF (reference sequence). The V gene end was trimmed by 8 bases and the J gene end by 5 bases; junction bases not matched to a gene: 4. There are 14 residues in the CDR3. The CDR3 sequence: CATGTSGRRETQYF. Here the CDR3 DNA reads TGTGCCACCGGGACTAGCGGGAGACGCGAGACCCAGTACTTC.

The chain is built from TRBV5-4 and TRBJ2-3; no firm D call. The V and J ends lost 4 bases and 2 bases respectively, with 8 bases between them. This CDR3 has 13 amino acids. Per germline, CDR1 SGHNT and CDR2 YYREEE (reference sequence). The CDR3 coding sequence is TGTGCCAGCAGCCCGCGAAACACAGATACGCAGTATTTT. Encoded protein: CASSPRNTDTQYF.

This clone was recorded many times. V and J are TRBV30 and TRBJ1-3; D not certain. CDR1 is GTSNPN and CDR2 is SVGIG in the germline V gene (reference sequence). This CDR3 comprises 14 residues. Trimming shortened V by 4 bases and J by 0 bases, and 10 bases separated the two germline ends. CDR3 coding DNA: TGTGCCTGGATCGAGGAATACTCTGGAAACACCATATATTTT. It encodes CAWIEEYSGNTIYF.

The chain joins TRBV20-1 to TRBJ2-5; the D gene is possibly TRBD2 (7 bases). Trimming pared 7 bases from V and 5 bases from J, leaving 11 bases between. The CDR3 is 11 amino acids. CDR1 is DFQATT and CDR2 is SNEGSKA in the germline V gene (reference sequence). The CDR3: CSDEGGETQYF. Written as DNA, the CDR3 is TGCAGTGATGAGGGGGGGGAGACCCAGTACTTC.

The rearrangement uses TRBV19 and TRBJ2-7, with TRBD1 matching over 9 bases. There are 13 residues in the CDR3. Germline lookup yields CDR1 LNHDA and CDR2 SQIVND (reference sequence). J was trimmed by 9 bases and V by 4 bases; bases with no gene match: 7. The CDR3 reads CASSTGQGSGQYF. DNA for the CDR3: TGTGCCAGTAGTACCGGACAGGGGAGTGGGCAGTACTTC.

V and J are TRBV5-1 and TRBJ2-1, with D perhaps assigned TRBD1 or TRBD2 (5 bases each). This CDR3 comprises 16 residues. Trimming removed 3 bases at V and 9 bases at J, with 22 bases between. Germline values: CDR1 SGHRS, CDR2 YFSETQ. The CDR3 DNA reads TGCGCCAGCAGCTCGGTCGGGGTATCCCTAGGGGTTGAGCAGTTCTTC. Translated, it gives CASSSVGVSLGVEQFF.

This clone was recorded once. The gene calls are TRBV11-2 and TRBJ1-3, with 7 bases aligning to TRBD1. The CDR3 sequence is 15 residues long. V was pared by 3 bases and J by 8 bases, with 10 bases of the junction left unmatched. From germline, CDR1 is SGHAT and CDR2 FQNNGV. The CDR3 nucleotides are TGTGCCAGCAGCTTGTTGACAGGGACCGGGGACACCATATATTTT. Amino acids: CASSLLTGTGDTIYF. Looking up the rest from reference TRBV11-2 and TRBJ1-3 gives the full variable domain: EAGVAQSPRYKIIEKRQSVAFWCNPISGHATLYWYQQILGQGPKLLIQFQNNGVVDDSQLPKDRFSAERLKGVDSTLKIQPAKLEDSAVYLCASSLLTGTGDTIYFGEGSWLTVV.

V is TRBV5-5 and J is TRBJ1-5; D uncertain. CDR1 and CDR2 from the germline V gene are SGHKS and YYEKEE (reference sequence). CDR3 size: 14 residues. V was clipped by 1 base and J by 5 bases, with 10 bases between them. CDR3 sequence: CASSLFSVDQPQHF. In nucleotides, the CDR3 is TGTGCCAGCAGCTTGTTCTCGGTCGATCAGCCCCAGCATTTT.

This clone was observed a few times. The chain recombines TRBV2 with TRBJ2-7; perhaps TRBD2 as D (5 bases). Germline V gene lookup returns CDR1 SNHLY and CDR2 FYNNEI. The ends were cut back, 6 bases at V and 10 bases at J, with 22 bases in the middle. This CDR3 has 14 amino acids. In DNA, the CDR3 is TGTGCCAGCAGGAAAAACCCCGGGGTGGAAGGCCAGTACTTC. Residues: CASRKNPGVEGQYF.

The sample holds one count of this clone. V gene TRBV6-1 combines with J gene TRBJ1-2; TRBD1 might be the D (6 bases). The CDR3 sequence is 14 residues long. Germline values: CDR1 MNHNS, CDR2 SASEGT. V was cut by 7 bases and J by 4 bases, with 16 bases left in between. CDR3 nucleotide sequence: TGTGCCAGCACCTCCGGGGGCGGGGTCTATGGCTACACCTTC. Translating gives CASTSGGGVYGYTF.

In its sample, this clone was seen many times. V gene TRBV9 combines with J gene TRBJ2-5; TRBD2 aligns across 7 bases. Per germline, CDR1 SGDLS and CDR2 YYNGEE. J gave up 5 bases and V 2 bases, and 3 bases lay outside the gene matches. The length of the CDR3 is 13 residues. The CDR3 protein is CASSVGGTETQYF. The CDR3 DNA follows: TGTGCCAGCAGCGTGGGAGGGACGGAGACCCAGTACTTC.

In its sample, this clone was seen once. The chain uses TRBV10-3 and TRBJ2-7, with 8 nucleotides matching TRBD2. With V trimmed by 11 bases and J by 7 bases, 16 bases remained unmatched. In germline, CDR1 is ENHRY, CDR2 SYGVKD. CDR3 length: 14 amino acids. DNA of the CDR3: TGTGCCTTGGCGGGGGGTAGCGGGATGGGAGAGCAGTACTTC. This translates into CALAGGSGMGEQYF.

This clone was observed a few times. The chain couples TRBV14 to TRBJ2-2, with D hard to call. V was cut by 4 bases and J by 10 bases, with 16 bases left in between. The CDR3 spans 14 residues. Germline V CDR1 and CDR2: SGHDN, FVKESK. CDR3 bases: TGTGCCAGCAGCCCTCTAAAGGACCCCTCGGAGCTGTTTTTT. This sequence encodes CASSPLKDPSELFF. The whole variable domain, filled in from reference TRBV14 and TRBJ2-2, reads EAGVTQFPSHSVIEKGQTVTLRCDPISGHDNLYWYRRVMGKEIKFLLHFVKESKQDESGMPNNRFLAERTGGTYSTLKVQPAELEDSGVYFCASSPLKDPSELFFGEGSRLTVL.

The chain is built from TRBV5-6 and TRBJ2-4; no definite D call. Germline CDR1 SGHDT, CDR2 YYEEEE. Between the trimmed V and J ends, which lost 4 bases and 6 bases, there was a span of 20 bases. The CDR3 consists of 16 residues. CDR3 region: CASSLRPGRPANIQYF. For the CDR3, the DNA is TGTGCCAGCAGCCTTCGTCCGGGCCGCCCAGCAAACATTCAGTACTTC.

V and J are TRBV7-9 and TRBJ2-3, with 7 bases that match TRBD1. CDR1 and CDR2 (germline): SEHNR, FQNEAQ (reference sequence). The CDR3 sequence is 11 residues long. Germline trimming cut 3 bases from V and 15 bases from J; bases unmatched to any gene: 6. This CDR3 reads CASSFGTASYF. For the CDR3, the DNA is TGTGCCAGCAGCTTCGGGACAGCTTCATATTTT. The full variable domain, in which reference TRBV7-9 and TRBJ2-3 provide the parts outside the CDR3, is DTGVSQNPRHKITKRGQNVTFRCDPISEHNRLYWYRQTLGQGPEFLTYFQNEAQLEKSRLLSDRFSAERPKGSFSTLEIQRTEQGDSAMYLCASSFGTASYFGPGTRLTVL.

The V gene is TRBV7-2, the J gene TRBJ1-2; unclear D gene. Trimming took 5 bases from V and 5 from J, leaving 12 bases between them. The CDR3 is made up of 13 amino acids. CDR1 is SGHTA and CDR2 is FQGNSA in the germline V gene. The CDR3 sequence is CASSQPQVYGYTF. The CDR3 DNA reads as TGTGCCAGCAGCCAACCTCAGGTGTATGGCTACACCTTC.

The chain uses TRBV18 and TRBJ2-7; 15 bases are shared with TRBD2. Trimming at V came to 0 bases and at J to 7 bases, leaving 4 bases not matched to a gene. This CDR3 is built from 16 residues. Per germline, CDR1 KGHSH and CDR2 LQKENI. The CDR3 region has the DNA TGTGCCAGCTCACCACCTGGACTAGCGGGAGGGCGGGAGCAGTACTTC. This codes for CASSPPGLAGGREQYF.

This rearrangement joins TRBV5-4 to TRBJ2-5, with 9 bases fitting TRBD2. The CDR3 has 15 amino acids. Germline V CDR1 and CDR2: SGHNT, YYREEE (reference sequence). V lost 3 bases to trimming and J lost 0 bases; unmatched junction nucleotides: 3. CDR3 nucleotide sequence: TGTGCCAGCAGCTGGCGACTAGCGGACCAAGAGACCCAGTACTTC. Protein: CASSWRLADQETQYF.

This clone has a handful of counts. The V and J genes are TRBV7-9 and TRBJ2-5, with 8 bases matching TRBD1. J gave up 1 base and V 1 base, and 5 bases lay outside the gene matches. The CDR3 runs 16 residues. Germline assignment: CDR1 SEHNR and CDR2 FQNEAQ (reference sequence). The CDR3 DNA follows: TGTGCCAGCAGCTTAGGGCAGGGGGCATCCCAAGAGACCCAGTACTTC. Translation gives CASSLGQGASQETQYF.

On this clone: The identical CDR3 is also encoded by other nucleotide sequences in the sample. In nucleotides, the CDR3 is TGCGCCAGCAGCCTCGATAACACCGGGGAGCTGTTTTTT. It yields the protein CASSLDNTGELFF. This chain joins TRBV5-1 and TRBJ2-2; no clear D gene. The CDR3 is made up of 13 amino acids. The ends were cut back, 4 bases at V and 2 bases at J, with 6 bases in the middle. Per the germline V gene, CDR1 is SGHRS and CDR2 is YFSETQ.

This rearrangement joins TRBV10-3 to TRBJ2-1, with TRBD2 matching 10 bases. After removal of 2 bases from V and 6 bases from J, the junction contained 4 bases not matched to a gene. From germline, CDR1 is ENHRY and CDR2 SYGVKD. The CDR3 totals 15 residues. The CDR3 sequence is CAISEQLAGRNEQFF. The CDR3 nucleotides read TGTGCCATCAGTGAGCAACTAGCGGGACGCAATGAGCAGTTCTTC.

The chain uses TRBV6-6 and TRBJ2-1, with 10 bases fitting TRBD2. J was trimmed by 4 bases and V by 7 bases; bases with no gene match: 7. The CDR3 runs to 15 residues. Looked up from germline, CDR1 is MNHNY and CDR2 is SVGAGI (reference sequence). Here the CDR3 reads CASNPGLAAYNEQFF. In nucleotides, the CDR3 is TGTGCCAGCAACCCTGGACTAGCGGCTTACAATGAGCAGTTCTTC.

Only a few counts were recorded for this clone. The chain has TRBV2 and TRBJ1-4; no reliable D call. The CDR3 has 13 residues. V was cut by 9 bases and J by 8 bases, with 16 bases left in between. CDR1 and CDR2 from the germline V gene are SNHLY and FYNNEI. The CDR3 sequence: CASIRTVAEKLFF. The CDR3 nucleotides read TGTGCCAGTATAAGAACAGTTGCAGAAAAACTGTTTTTT.

The chain employs TRBV5-5 and TRBJ2-1; D might be TRBD1 or TRBD2, each matching 5 bases. This CDR3 spans 16 amino acids. The V and J ends lost 3 bases and 9 bases respectively, with 22 bases between them. Germline CDR1 SGHKS, CDR2 YYEKEE (reference sequence). This chain's CDR3 is CASSSRVGPGNTEQFF. The CDR3 DNA sequence: TGTGCCAGCAGCTCCCGCGTGGGGCCGGGAAACACTGAGCAGTTCTTC. The full variable domain, its missing parts supplied by reference TRBV5-5 and TRBJ2-1, is DAGVTQSPTHLIKTRGQQVTLRCSPISGHKSVSWYQQVLGQGPQFIFQYYEKEERGRGNFPDRFSARQFPNYSSELNVNALLLGDSALYLCASSSRVGPGNTEQFFGPGTRLTVL.

This chain uses TRBV28 with TRBJ2-5; 10 bases agree with TRBD1. The V gene end was trimmed by 6 bases and the J gene end by 2 bases; junction bases not matched to a gene: 3. The CDR3 spans 14 residues. From germline, CDR1 is MDHEN and CDR2 SYDVKM. The CDR3 DNA follows: TGTGCCAGCAGGGGACAGGGGAAACAAGAGACCCAGTACTTC. It is translated as CASRGQGKQETQYF.